This T cell receptor (beta chain) was profiled in a study of shared T cell receptors in the human thymus. The CDR3 consists of 16 residues. Trimming removed 2 bases from V and 4 bases from J, with 17 bases in between. Germline values: CDR1 MDHEN, CDR2 SYDVKM. Profiled with immunoSEQ multiplex PCR; TCRdb holds only in-frame clones, not every one. Of 600,000 or so clones listed, around 87% are singletons. This sample was shared with a second study, whose subject was human thymus T cells. That study reports: Finnish infants who were healthy and having corrective surgery for congenital heart defects made up the donors. Corrective cardiac surgery supplied the resected thymus tissue.

The sequence was obtained from a boy in the first two years of life with a congenital heart defect. Sequenced: thymocytes. This chain links TRBV28 with TRBJ1-2, with D possibly matching TRBD1 (6 bases). The CDR3 DNA reads TGTGCCAGCAGTTTACACACAGGGAAAGTGGGCTATGGCTACACCTTC. This codes for CASSLHTGKVGYGYTF.